Shown below are 4 T cell receptor beta chains from a single sample sequenced in a study of cytomegalovirus exposure and HLA in healthy donors. Clones were sequenced by immunoSEQ multiplex PCR, and TCRdb holds only the in-frame ones, with some missing. The data show around 120,000 clones, about 82% seen once. The sequenced sample was PBMCs. The receptor set was obtained from a man aged 18 to 29 in good health and CMV-seronegative.

V gene TRBV18 combines with J gene TRBJ1-1, with TRBD1 matching over 7 bases. CDR1 is KGHSH, CDR2 LQKENI, per germline. The J segment lost 1 base and the V segment lost 1 base, leaving 3 bases of the junction unmatched. The CDR3 has 15 amino acids. Here the CDR3 reads CASSPQGTENTEAFF. Here the CDR3 DNA reads TGTGCCAGCTCACCACAGGGGACAGAGAACACTGAAGCTTTCTTT. Full variable domain (missing parts from reference TRBV18 and TRBJ1-1): NAGVMQNPRHLVRRRGQEARLRCSPMKGHSHVYWYRQLPEEGLKFMVYLQKENIIDESGMPKERFSAEFPKEGPSILRIQQVVRGDSAAYFCASSPQGTENTEAFFGQGTRLTVV.

Here the CDR3 DNA reads TGTGCCAGCTCACCACCGTTGGGGACAACGAAAGAGACCCAGTACTTC. Encoded protein: CASSPPLGTTKETQYF. This rearrangement joins TRBV18 to TRBJ2-5; tentatively, D is TRBD1 (6 bases). Germline V gene sequence: CDR1 KGHSH, CDR2 LQKENI. The CDR3 spans 16 residues. The V gene lost 0 bases and the J gene lost 3 bases, with 14 bases spanning the gap.

In this sample, this clone turned up once. This chain connects TRBV6-1 to TRBJ1-2; 10 nucleotides align to TRBD1. With 4 bases clipped from V and 8 bases from J, the junction kept 7 bases outside the gene matches. The CDR3 totals 14 residues. Germline CDR1 and CDR2: MNHNS and SASEGT. The CDR3 nucleotides are TGTGCCAGCAGTGCCCGGGACAGGGGATGGGGCTACACCTTC. Amino acid sequence: CASSARDRGWGYTF.

The chain links TRBV7-9 to TRBJ1-5; D unresolved. V shed 4 bases and J shed 2 bases, with 9 bases lying between them. The CDR3 spans 14 residues. The germline CDR1 and CDR2 sequences are SEHNR and FQNEAQ (reference sequence). The CDR3 nucleotides are TGTGCCAGCAGCTCGTACGGTGGCAATCAGCCCCAGCATTTT. Residues: CASSSYGGNQPQHF.